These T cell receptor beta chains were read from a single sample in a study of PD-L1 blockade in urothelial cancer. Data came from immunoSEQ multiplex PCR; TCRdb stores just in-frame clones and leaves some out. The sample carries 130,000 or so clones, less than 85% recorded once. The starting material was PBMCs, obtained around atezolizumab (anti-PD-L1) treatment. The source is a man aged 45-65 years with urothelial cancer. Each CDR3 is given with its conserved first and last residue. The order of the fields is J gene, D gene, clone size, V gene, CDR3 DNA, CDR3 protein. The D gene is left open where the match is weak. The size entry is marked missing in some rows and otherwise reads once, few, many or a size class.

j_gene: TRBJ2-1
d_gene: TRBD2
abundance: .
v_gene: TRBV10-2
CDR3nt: TGCGCCAGCAGGAAACCGGGACTAGCGGGAGAGAACGGGGATGAGCAGTTCTTC
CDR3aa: CASRKPGLAGENGDEQFF

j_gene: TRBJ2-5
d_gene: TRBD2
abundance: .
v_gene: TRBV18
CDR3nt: TGTGCCAGCTCACTTGGGACTAGCGGGGCGCAAGAGACCCAGTACTTC
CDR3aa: CASSLGTSGAQETQYF

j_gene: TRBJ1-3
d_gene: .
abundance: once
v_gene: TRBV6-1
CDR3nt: TGTGCCAGCAGTGAAGCAACGCCAGGGTACGGAAACACCATATATTTT
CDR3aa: CASSEATPGYGNTIYF

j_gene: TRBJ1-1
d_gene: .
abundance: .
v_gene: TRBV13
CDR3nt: TGTGCCAGCAGCTTCGCTCCTCGAGGGAACACTGAAGCTTTCTTT
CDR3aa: CASSFAPRGNTEAFF

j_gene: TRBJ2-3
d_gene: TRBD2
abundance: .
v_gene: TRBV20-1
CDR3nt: TGCAGTGAACTAGCGCGGGATACGCAGTATTTT
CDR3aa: CSELARDTQYF

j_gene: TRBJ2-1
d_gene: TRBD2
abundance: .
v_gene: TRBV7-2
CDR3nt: TGTGCCAGCAGCTTAGCCTCTAGCGGGAGACCCAATGAGCAGTTCTTC
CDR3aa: CASSLASSGRPNEQFF

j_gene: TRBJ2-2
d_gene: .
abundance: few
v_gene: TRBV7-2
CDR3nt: TGTGCCAGCAGCTTAGTTATCGGGGAGCTGTTTTTT
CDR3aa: CASSLVIGELFF

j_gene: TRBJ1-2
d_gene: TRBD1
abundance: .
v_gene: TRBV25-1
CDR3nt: TGTGCCAGCAGTGCCGGGACAGACTACTATGGCTACACCTTC
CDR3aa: CASSAGTDYYGYTF

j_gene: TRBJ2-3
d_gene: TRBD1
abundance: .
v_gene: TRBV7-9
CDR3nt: TGTGCCAGCAGCCCCAGGGGGTTCGATACGCAGTATTTT
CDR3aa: CASSPRGFDTQYF

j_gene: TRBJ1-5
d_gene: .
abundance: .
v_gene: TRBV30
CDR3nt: TGTGCCTGGAATCAGGGGTCGGGCGACAATCAGCCCCAGCATTTT
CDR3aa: CAWNQGSGDNQPQHF

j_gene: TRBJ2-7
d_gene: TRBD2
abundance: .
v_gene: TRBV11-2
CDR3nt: TGTGCCAGCAGTACTGGACTAGCGGACTACGAGCAGTACTTC
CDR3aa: CASSTGLADYEQYF

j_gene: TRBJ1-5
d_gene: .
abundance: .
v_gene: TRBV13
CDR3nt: TGTGCCAGCAGCTACACCGCGGGAGCTAGCAATCAGCCCCAGCATTTT
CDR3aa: CASSYTAGASNQPQHF

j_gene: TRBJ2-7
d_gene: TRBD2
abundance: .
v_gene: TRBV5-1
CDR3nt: TGCGCCAGCAGCAACACAATGACTAGCGGGAACTCCTACGAGCAGTACTTC
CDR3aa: CASSNTMTSGNSYEQYF

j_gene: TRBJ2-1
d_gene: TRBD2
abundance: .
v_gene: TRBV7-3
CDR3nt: TGTGCCAGCAGTCCTGCTAGCGGGAGTGTGGATGAGCAGTTCTTC
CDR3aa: CASSPASGSVDEQFF

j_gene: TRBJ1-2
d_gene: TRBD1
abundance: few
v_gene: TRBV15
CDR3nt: TGTGCCACCAGCAGGGGAAGACAGGGGAGCTATGGCTACACCTTC
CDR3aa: CATSRGRQGSYGYTF

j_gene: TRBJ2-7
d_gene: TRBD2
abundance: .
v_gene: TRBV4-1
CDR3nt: TGCGCCAGCAGCCAAGGTTGGGGAGGGTCCCCCTACGAGCAGTACTTC
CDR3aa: CASSQGWGGSPYEQYF

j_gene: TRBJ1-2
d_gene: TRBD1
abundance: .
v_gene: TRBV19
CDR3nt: TGTGCCAGTAGTATGGACCGGGACAGGGGGCGTAACTATGGCTACACCTTC
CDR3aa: CASSMDRDRGRNYGYTF

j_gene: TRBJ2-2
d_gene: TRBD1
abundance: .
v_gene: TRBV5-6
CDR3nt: TGTGCCAGCAGCTTCCGGGACAGGGGGCCCGGGGAGCTGTTTTTT
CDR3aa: CASSFRDRGPGELFF

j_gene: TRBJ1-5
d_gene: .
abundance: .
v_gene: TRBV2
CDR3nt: TGTGCCAGCAGTAGGGACACCCAAAGCAATCAGCCCCAGCATTTT
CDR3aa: CASSRDTQSNQPQHF

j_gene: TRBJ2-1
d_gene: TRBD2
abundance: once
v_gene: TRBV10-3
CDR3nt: TGTGCCATCAACGATCCTAGCGGGAGTAGTGAGCAGTTCTTC
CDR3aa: CAINDPSGSSEQFF

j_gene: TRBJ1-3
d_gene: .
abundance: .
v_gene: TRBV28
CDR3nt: TGTGCCAGCAGCGGCTTACAGGCCTTCTCTGGAAACACCATATATTTT
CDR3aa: CASSGLQAFSGNTIYF

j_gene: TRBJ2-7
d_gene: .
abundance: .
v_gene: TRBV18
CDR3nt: TGTGCCAGCTCACTTAACGCGGACTACGAGCAGTACTTC
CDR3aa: CASSLNADYEQYF

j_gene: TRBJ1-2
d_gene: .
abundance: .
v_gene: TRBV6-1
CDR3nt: TGTGCCAGCAGTGAAATCCCAGGGACTAACTATGGCTACACCTTC
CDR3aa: CASSEIPGTNYGYTF

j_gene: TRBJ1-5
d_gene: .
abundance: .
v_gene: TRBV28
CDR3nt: TGTGCCAGCAGTTTCGGCGGCGGAAGGGGTCAGCCCCAGCATTTT
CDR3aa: CASSFGGGRGQPQHF

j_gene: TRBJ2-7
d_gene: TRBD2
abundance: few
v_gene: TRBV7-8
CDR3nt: TGTGCCAGCAGCCAGAGGACTAGAGCCGACGAGCAGTACTTC
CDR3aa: CASSQRTRADEQYF

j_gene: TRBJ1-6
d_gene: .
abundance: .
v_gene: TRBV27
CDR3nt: TGTGCCAGCGGCCAGTGGGCAGGGCGATCACCCCTCCACTTT
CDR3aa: CASGQWAGRSPLHF

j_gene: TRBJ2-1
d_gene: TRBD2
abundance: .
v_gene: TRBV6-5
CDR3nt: TGTGCCAGCAGTTACTCGGCGGGAGCTTACTACAATGAGCAGTTCTTC
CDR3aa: CASSYSAGAYYNEQFF

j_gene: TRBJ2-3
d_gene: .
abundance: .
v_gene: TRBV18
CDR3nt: TGTGCCAGCTCAATCTTCCAGTTGGGCACAGATACGCAGTATTTT
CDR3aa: CASSIFQLGTDTQYF

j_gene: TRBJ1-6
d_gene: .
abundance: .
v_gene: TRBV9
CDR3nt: TGTGCCAGCAGCGTAGGAGGGAGTAATTCACCCCTCCACTTT
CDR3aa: CASSVGGSNSPLHF

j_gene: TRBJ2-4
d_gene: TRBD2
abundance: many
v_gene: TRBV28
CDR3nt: TGTGCCAGCAGGCCGGGTGGCGGGAGGGCCAAAAACATTCAGTACTTC
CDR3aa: CASRPGGGRAKNIQYF

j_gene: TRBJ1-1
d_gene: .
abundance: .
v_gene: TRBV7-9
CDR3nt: TGTGCCAGCAGCTTACAGAACACTGAAGCTTTCTTT
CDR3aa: CASSLQNTEAFF

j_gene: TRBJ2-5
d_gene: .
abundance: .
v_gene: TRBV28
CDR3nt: TGTGCCAGCAGTTTGTGGCAGGGGAAAGAGACCCAGTACTTC
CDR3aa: CASSLWQGKETQYF

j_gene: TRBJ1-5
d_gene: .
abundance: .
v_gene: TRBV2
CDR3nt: TGTGCCAGCAGCAACGACGGGAGCAATCAGCCCCAGCATTTT
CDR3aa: CASSNDGSNQPQHF